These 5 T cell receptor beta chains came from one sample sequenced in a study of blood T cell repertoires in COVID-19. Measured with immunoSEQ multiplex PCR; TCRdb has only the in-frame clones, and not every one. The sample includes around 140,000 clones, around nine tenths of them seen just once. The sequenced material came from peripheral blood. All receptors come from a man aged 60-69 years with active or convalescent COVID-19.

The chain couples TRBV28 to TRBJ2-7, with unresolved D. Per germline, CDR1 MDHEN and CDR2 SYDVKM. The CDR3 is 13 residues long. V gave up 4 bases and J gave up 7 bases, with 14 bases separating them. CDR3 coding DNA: TGTGCCAGCAGTTCGAACAGCAAGACAGAGCAGTACTTC. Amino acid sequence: CASSSNSKTEQYF.

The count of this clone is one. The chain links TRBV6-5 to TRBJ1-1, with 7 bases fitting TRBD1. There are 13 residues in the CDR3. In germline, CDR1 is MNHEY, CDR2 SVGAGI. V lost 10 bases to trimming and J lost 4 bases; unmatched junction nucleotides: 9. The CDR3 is CATTRGAGTEAFF. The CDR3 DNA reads TGTGCCACCACCAGGGGGGCGGGCACTGAAGCTTTCTTT.

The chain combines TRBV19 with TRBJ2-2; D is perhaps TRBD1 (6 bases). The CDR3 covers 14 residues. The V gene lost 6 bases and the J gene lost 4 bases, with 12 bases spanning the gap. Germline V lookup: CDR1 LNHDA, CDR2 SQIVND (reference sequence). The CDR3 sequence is CASRVQGSTGELFF. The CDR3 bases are TGTGCCAGTAGAGTACAGGGTAGCACCGGGGAGCTGTTTTTT.

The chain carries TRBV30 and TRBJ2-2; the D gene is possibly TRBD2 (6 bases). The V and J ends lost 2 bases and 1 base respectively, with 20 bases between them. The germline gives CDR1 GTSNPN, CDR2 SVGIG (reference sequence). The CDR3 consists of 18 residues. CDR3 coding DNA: TGTGCCTGGAGTCCCCGGCGGACCGGGACTCTGAACACCGGGGAGCTGTTTTTT. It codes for CAWSPRRTGTLNTGELFF.

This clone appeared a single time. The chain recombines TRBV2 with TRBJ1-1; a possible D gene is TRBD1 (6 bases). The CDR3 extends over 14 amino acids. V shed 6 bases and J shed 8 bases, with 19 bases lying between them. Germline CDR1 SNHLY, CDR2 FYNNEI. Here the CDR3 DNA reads TGTGCCAGCAGGTCAGGGGCCCTGCGCTGGGAAGCTTTCTTT. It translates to CASRSGALRWEAFF.